The 21 T cell receptor beta chains listed next were all sequenced from one sample in a study of cytomegalovirus exposure and HLA in healthy donors. With 60 Vbeta and 13 Jbeta primers, the PCR was carried out. TCRdb's table, derived via immunoSEQ multiplex PCR, lists solely in-frame clones and lacks some. The sample lists about 180,000 clones, 77% occurring once. Source material: PBMCs. The receptor set was obtained from a young man in good health and CMV-seronegative.

This chain links TRBV30 with TRBJ1-2; a possible D gene is TRBD1 (5 bases). The CDR3 is made up of 14 amino acids. The germline V and J ends were trimmed by 1 base and 8 bases, with 17 bases remaining between them. From germline, CDR1 is GTSNPN and CDR2 SVGIG (reference sequence). The DNA of the CDR3 is TGTGCCTGGAGTGCCCAGGGCCTATCCTGGGGCTACACCTTC. It encodes CAWSAQGLSWGYTF.

The table lists this clone with a few counts. The chain links TRBV4-3 to TRBJ2-3; TRBD2 matches at 7 bases. After removal of 0 bases from V and 3 bases from J, the junction contained 6 bases not matched to a gene. This CDR3 has 16 residues. The germline CDR1 and CDR2 sequences are LGHNA and YSLEER. The CDR3 loop reads CASSQETSGMTDTQYF. The CDR3 DNA follows: TGCGCCAGCAGCCAAGAAACCAGCGGGATGACAGATACGCAGTATTTT.

The V gene is TRBV25-1, the J gene TRBJ2-7; 9 nucleotides agree with TRBD2. V lost 1 base to trimming and J lost 5 bases; unmatched junction nucleotides: 9. The length of the CDR3 is 16 residues. The germline gives CDR1 MGHDK, CDR2 SYGVNS. The CDR3 is CASSEFEASGIDEQYF. DNA for the CDR3: TGTGCCAGCAGTGAATTCGAGGCTAGCGGGATTGACGAGCAGTACTTC.

This clone came up a few times. The chain joins TRBV7-2 to TRBJ2-1, with D possibly TRBD1 on 5 matching bases. V was clipped by 0 bases and J by 2 bases, with 8 bases between them. The CDR3 extends over 15 amino acids. Per the germline V gene, CDR1 is SGHTA and CDR2 is FQGNSA. The CDR3 protein is CASSLASRAYNEQFF. CDR3 nucleotide sequence: TGTGCCAGCAGCTTAGCTAGCAGGGCCTACAATGAGCAGTTCTTC. The entire variable domain, with the rest obtained from reference TRBV7-2 and TRBJ2-1, is as follows: GAGVSQSPSNKVTEKGKDVELRCDPISGHTALYWYRQSLGQGLEFLIYFQGNSAPDKSGLPSDRFSAERTGGSVSTLTIQRTQQEDSAVYLCASSLASRAYNEQFFGPGTRLTVL.

The chain recombines TRBV6-4 with TRBJ1-2, with 12 bases that match TRBD1. The germline gives CDR1 MRHNA, CDR2 SNTAGT. V lost 0 bases to trimming and J lost 4 bases; unmatched junction nucleotides: 9. The length of the CDR3 is 18 residues. The CDR3 loop reads CASSDSEWDRGLGYGYTF. The CDR3 DNA follows: TGTGCCAGCAGTGACTCGGAATGGGACAGGGGGCTTGGCTATGGCTACACCTTC.

V and J are TRBV4-3 and TRBJ1-1, with a tentative D call TRBD1 (5 bases). Per germline, CDR1 LGHNA and CDR2 YSLEER. Trimming removed 1 base at V and 2 bases at J, with 8 bases between. This CDR3 has 14 amino acids. The CDR3 DNA sequence: TGCGCCAGCAGCCAAGGCAGGGTAAACACTGAAGCTTTCTTT. This encodes CASSQGRVNTEAFF.

V gene TRBV11-3 combines with J gene TRBJ2-3; TRBD1 matches 7 bases. V shed 1 base and J 0 bases; nucleotides not matched to a gene: 4. Germline CDR1 is SGHNT and CDR2 is YENEEA. The CDR3 covers 16 residues. Here the CDR3 reads CASSLGGQRSTDTQYF. The CDR3, as DNA: TGTGCCAGCAGCTTAGGGGGACAGAGGAGCACAGATACGCAGTATTTT.

The chain carries TRBV29-1 and TRBJ2-1, with D unresolved. This CDR3 comprises 12 residues. Looked up from germline, CDR1 is SQVTM and CDR2 is ANQGSEA. Trimming stripped 0 bases from V and 4 bases from J, with 4 bases between. In DNA form, the CDR3 reads TGCAGCGTTGAAGAAGCTTACAATGAGCAGTTCTTC. It yields the protein CSVEEAYNEQFF.

The chain has TRBV9 and TRBJ1-6, with D unresolved. CDR1 and CDR2 from the germline V gene are SGDLS and YYNGEE. Deletions cut 2 bases from V and 5 bases from J, with 8 bases between. This CDR3 is built from 14 residues. CDR3 residues: CASSVGVHNSPLHF. The CDR3 DNA follows: TGTGCCAGCAGCGTCGGGGTCCATAATTCACCCCTCCACTTT.

This chain uses TRBV5-6 with TRBJ2-7; 8 nucleotides agree with TRBD1. The CDR3 contains 15 residues. V dropped 1 base and J dropped 6; count of bases not matched to a gene: 9. Germline V lookup: CDR1 SGHDT, CDR2 YYEEEE. Here the CDR3 reads CASSLFGTGFSEQYF. As DNA, the CDR3 is TGTGCCAGCAGCTTGTTTGGGACAGGTTTCAGCGAGCAGTACTTC.

This clone has just one count. The chain couples TRBV18 to TRBJ2-7, with D tentatively TRBD2 (5 bases). Germline CDR1 is KGHSH and CDR2 is LQKENI. V lost 3 bases, J lost 0 bases, and 12 bases lay in between. The length of the CDR3 is 15 residues. The CDR3: CASSPDRRGSYEQYF. The CDR3 bases are TGTGCCAGCTCACCGGACCGTCGGGGCTCCTACGAGCAGTACTTC.

The chain couples TRBV4-2 to TRBJ2-1; possibly TRBD2 for D (6 bases). Germline V gives CDR1 LGHNA, CDR2 YNFKEQ. The CDR3 is 17 residues long. Between the trimmed V and J ends, which lost 0 bases and 9 bases, there was a span of 21 bases. CDR3: CASSQESPGVPWGEQFF. In DNA, the CDR3 is TGTGCCAGCAGCCAAGAAAGCCCGGGAGTACCTTGGGGTGAGCAGTTCTTC.

The chain has TRBV2 and TRBJ2-2; a possible D gene is TRBD2 (5 bases). Germline-derived CDR1 and CDR2 are SNHLY and FYNNEI. CDR3 length: 14 amino acids. The ends were cut back, 2 bases at V and 5 bases at J, with 9 bases in the middle. CDR3 coding DNA: TGTGCCAGCAGTGAACTGAGGGAAACCGGGGAGCTGTTTTTT. Encoded protein: CASSELRETGELFF.

The V and J genes are TRBV2 and TRBJ2-5; TRBD1 agrees at 8 bases. The V gene's germline CDR1 is SNHLY and CDR2 FYNNEI. V was clipped by 5 bases and J by 2 bases; unmatched bases: 7. The CDR3 is 15 amino acids. CDR3 residues: CASSWTGRQQETQYF. CDR3 DNA sequence: TGTGCCAGCAGTTGGACAGGGAGACAACAAGAGACCCAGTACTTC. The full variable domain, rest sourced from reference TRBV2 and TRBJ2-5, is EPEVTQTPSHQVTQMGQEVILRCVPISNHLYFYWYRQILGQKVEFLVSFYNNEISEKSEIFDDQFSVERPDGSNFTLKIRSTKLEDSAMYFCASSWTGRQQETQYFGPGTRLLVL.

This clone has more than one count but fewer than ten. The gene calls are TRBV6-5 and TRBJ1-5; 9 bases line up with TRBD1. V shed 6 bases and J 6 bases; nucleotides not matched to a gene: 9. The CDR3 length is 15 residues. CDR1 and CDR2 from the germline V gene are MNHEY and SVGAGI. DNA of the CDR3: TGTGCCAGCAGCTCGGGGGACAGGGCCCCTCAGCCCCAGCATTTT. It encodes CASSSGDRAPQPQHF.

The chain couples TRBV2 to TRBJ1-1, with TRBD1 matching 7 bases. CDR1 SNHLY and CDR2 FYNNEI come from the germline V gene. J lost 11 bases, V lost 6 bases, and 6 bases had no gene match. This CDR3 spans 11 amino acids. The CDR3 here is CASRLGQAAFF. The CDR3 bases are TGTGCCAGCAGACTTGGACAGGCGGCTTTCTTT.

J is TRBJ2-7 and V is TRBV5-1; 8 bases are a match to TRBD1. This CDR3 is 15 amino acids long. J lost 1 base, V lost 2 bases, and 5 bases had no gene match. Germline-derived CDR1 and CDR2 are SGHRS and YFSETQ. CDR3 in DNA: TGCGCCAGCAGCTTACAGGGGGAAATTTCCTACGAGCAGTACTTC. Translated, it gives CASSLQGEISYEQYF.

The chain uses TRBV9 and TRBJ1-2, with unresolved D. Trimming shortened V by 0 bases and J by 2 bases, and 5 bases separated the two germline ends. The CDR3 sequence is 13 residues long. Germline lookup yields CDR1 SGDLS and CDR2 YYNGEE. DNA for the CDR3: TGTGCCAGCAGCGTAGTGACAAACTATGGCTACACCTTC. It is translated as CASSVVTNYGYTF.

The chain employs TRBV18 and TRBJ1-2; the match to TRBD1 covers 12 bases. With 6 bases clipped from V and 7 bases from J, the junction kept 21 bases outside the gene matches. The germline CDR1 and CDR2 sequences are KGHSH and LQKENI. This CDR3 is 19 amino acids long. CDR3 loop: CASSPTGTGGSGPGGGYTF. CDR3 sequence (DNA): TGTGCCAGCTCGCCCACCGGGACAGGGGGCTCTGGTCCCGGGGGTGGCTACACCTTC.

This sequence joins TRBV7-2 and TRBJ2-5; TRBD1 agrees at 7 bases. Trimming removed 0 bases from V and 6 bases from J; junction bases left unmatched: 7. This CDR3 is built from 15 residues. Germline-derived CDR1 and CDR2 are SGHTA and FQGNSA. Written as DNA, the CDR3 is TGTGCCAGCAGCTTAGCTGACAGGGTGGTTCAGACCCAGTACTTC. This gives the protein CASSLADRVVQTQYF.

This clone was observed a few times. The V and J genes are TRBV9 and TRBJ2-5, with TRBD1 as a possible D gene (5 bases). The germline V gene has CDR1 SGDLS and CDR2 YYNGEE. Trimming removed 0 bases at V and 4 bases at J, with 13 bases between. CDR3 size: 15 residues. The CDR3 loop reads CASSVGPQRGETQYF. DNA of the CDR3: TGTGCCAGCAGCGTAGGGCCCCAAAGGGGAGAGACCCAGTACTTC.